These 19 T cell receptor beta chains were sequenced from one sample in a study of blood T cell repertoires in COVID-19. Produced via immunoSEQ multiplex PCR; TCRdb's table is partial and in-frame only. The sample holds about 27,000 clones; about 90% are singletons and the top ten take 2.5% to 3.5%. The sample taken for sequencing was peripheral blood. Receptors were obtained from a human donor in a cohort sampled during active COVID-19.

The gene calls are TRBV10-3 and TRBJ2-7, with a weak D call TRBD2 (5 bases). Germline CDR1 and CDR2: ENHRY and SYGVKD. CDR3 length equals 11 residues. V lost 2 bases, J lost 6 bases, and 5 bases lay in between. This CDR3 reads CAISEEGEQYV. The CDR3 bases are TGTGCCATCAGTGAGGAGGGCGAGCAGTACGTC.

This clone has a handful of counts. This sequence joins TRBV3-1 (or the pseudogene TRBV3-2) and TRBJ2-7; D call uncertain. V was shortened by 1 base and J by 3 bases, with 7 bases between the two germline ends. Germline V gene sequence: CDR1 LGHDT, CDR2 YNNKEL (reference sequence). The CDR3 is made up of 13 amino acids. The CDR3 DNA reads TGTGCCAGCAGCCAAGGCAGGAACTACGAGCAGTACTTC. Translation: CASSQGRNYEQYF.

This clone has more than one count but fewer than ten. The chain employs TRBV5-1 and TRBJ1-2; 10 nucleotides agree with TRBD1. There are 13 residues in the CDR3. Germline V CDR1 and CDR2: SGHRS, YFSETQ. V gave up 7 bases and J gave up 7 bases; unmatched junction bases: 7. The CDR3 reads CASPTGTGAGYTF. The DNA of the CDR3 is TGCGCCAGCCCGACCGGGACAGGGGCTGGCTACACCTTC.

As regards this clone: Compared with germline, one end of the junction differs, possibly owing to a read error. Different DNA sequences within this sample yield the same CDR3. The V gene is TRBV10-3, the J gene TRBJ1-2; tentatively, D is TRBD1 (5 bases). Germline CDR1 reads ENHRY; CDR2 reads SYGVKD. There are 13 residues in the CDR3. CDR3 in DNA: TGTGCTATCAGTGATTCAGGGATCTATGGCTACACCTTC. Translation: CAISDSGIYGYTF.

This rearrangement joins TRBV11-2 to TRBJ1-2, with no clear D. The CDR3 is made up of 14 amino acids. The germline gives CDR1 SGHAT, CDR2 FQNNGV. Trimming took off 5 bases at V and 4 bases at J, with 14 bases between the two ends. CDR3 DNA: TGTGCCAGCAGCACCATAGCCCGATCCTATGGCTACACCTTC. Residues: CASSTIARSYGYTF.

The CDR3 coding sequence is TGTGCCAGCAGCTTGCAGGGGCATGGCACTGAAGCTTTCTTT. Residues: CASSLQGHGTEAFF. The chain links TRBV5-5 to TRBJ1-1; D might be TRBD1 (6 bases). The V gene lost 1 base and the J gene lost 4 bases, with 11 bases spanning the gap. The CDR3 consists of 14 residues. CDR1 is SGHKS, CDR2 YYEKEE, per germline (reference sequence).

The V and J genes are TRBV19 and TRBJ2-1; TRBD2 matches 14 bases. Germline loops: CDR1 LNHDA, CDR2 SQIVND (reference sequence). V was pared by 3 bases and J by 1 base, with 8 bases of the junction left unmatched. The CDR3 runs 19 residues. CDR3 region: CASSMRWGLAGASYNEQFF. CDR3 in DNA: TGTGCCAGTAGTATGAGGTGGGGACTAGCGGGGGCTTCCTACAATGAGCAGTTCTTC.

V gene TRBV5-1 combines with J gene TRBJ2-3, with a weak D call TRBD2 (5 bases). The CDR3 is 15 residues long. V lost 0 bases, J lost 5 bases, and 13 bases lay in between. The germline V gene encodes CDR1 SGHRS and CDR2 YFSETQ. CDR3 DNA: TGCGCCAGCAGCTTGGAGGCTAGCCTGAGAGATACGCAGTATTTT. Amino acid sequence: CASSLEASLRDTQYF.

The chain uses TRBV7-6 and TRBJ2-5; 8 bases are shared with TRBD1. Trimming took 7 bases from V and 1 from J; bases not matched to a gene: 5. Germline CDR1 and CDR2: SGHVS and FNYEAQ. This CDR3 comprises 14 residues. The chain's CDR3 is CASKRQGTQETQYF. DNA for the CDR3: TGTGCCAGCAAGAGACAGGGGACCCAAGAGACCCAGTACTTC. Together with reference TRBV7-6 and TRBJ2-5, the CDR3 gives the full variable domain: GAGVSQSPRYKVTKRGQDVALRCDPISGHVSLYWYRQALGQGPEFLTYFNYEAQQDKSGLPNDRFSAERPEGSISTLTIQRTEQRDSAMYRCASKRQGTQETQYFGPGTRLLVL.

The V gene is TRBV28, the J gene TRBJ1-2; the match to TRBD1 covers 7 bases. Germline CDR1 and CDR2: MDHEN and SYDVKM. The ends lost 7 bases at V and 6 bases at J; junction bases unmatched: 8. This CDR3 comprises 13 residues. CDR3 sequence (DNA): TGTGCCAGCACCTCGGGACAGCATCATGGCTACACCTTC. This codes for CASTSGQHHGYTF.

The CDR3 DNA reads as TGTGCCAGCAGTCACGGGACTAGCGGGGGCCCCTACGAGCAGTACTTC. This gives the protein CASSHGTSGGPYEQYF. The V gene is TRBV6-6, the J gene TRBJ2-7, with 14 bases fitting TRBD2. This CDR3 contains 16 residues. Trimming removed 5 bases from V and 2 bases from J; junction bases left unmatched: 5. Germline V gene sequence: CDR1 MNHNY, CDR2 SVGAGI (reference sequence).

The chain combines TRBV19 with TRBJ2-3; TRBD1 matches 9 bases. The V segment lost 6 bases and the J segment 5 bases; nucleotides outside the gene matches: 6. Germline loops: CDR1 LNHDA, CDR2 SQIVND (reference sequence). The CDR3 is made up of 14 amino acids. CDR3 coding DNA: TGTGCCAGTAGCGAACAGGGGGCGCAAGATACGCAGTATTTT. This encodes CASSEQGAQDTQYF.

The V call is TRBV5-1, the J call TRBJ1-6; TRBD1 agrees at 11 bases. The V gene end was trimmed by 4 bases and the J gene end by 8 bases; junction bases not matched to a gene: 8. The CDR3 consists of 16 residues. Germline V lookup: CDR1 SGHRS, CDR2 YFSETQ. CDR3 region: CASSPGTGGGYSPLHF. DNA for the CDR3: TGCGCCAGCAGCCCGGGGACAGGGGGTGGTTATTCACCCCTCCACTTT.

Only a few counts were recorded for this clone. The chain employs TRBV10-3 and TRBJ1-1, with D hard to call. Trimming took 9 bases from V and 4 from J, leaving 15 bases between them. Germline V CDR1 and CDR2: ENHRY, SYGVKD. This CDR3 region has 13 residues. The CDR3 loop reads CAIRGGRSTEAFF. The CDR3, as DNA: TGTGCCATTAGAGGAGGGCGAAGCACTGAAGCTTTCTTT.

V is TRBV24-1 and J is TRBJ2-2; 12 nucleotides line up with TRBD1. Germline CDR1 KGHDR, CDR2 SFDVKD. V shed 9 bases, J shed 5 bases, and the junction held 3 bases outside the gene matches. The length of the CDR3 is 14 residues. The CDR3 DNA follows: TGTGCCACCGGGACAGGGGGCTATACCGGGGAGCTGTTTTTT. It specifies CATGTGGYTGELFF.

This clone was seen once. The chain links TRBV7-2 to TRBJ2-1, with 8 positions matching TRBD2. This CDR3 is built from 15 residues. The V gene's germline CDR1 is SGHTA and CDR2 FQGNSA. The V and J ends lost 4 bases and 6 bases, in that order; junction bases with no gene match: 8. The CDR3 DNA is TGTGCCAGCAGCTCCTCGGGGGGGCGGGTCAATGAGCAGTTCTTC. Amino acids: CASSSSGGRVNEQFF.

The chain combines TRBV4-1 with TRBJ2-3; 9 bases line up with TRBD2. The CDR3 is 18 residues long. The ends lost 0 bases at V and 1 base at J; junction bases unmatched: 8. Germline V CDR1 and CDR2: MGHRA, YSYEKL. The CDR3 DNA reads TGCGCCAGCAGCCAAGAGGGGACGCGGGGGGGCGGCACAGATACGCAGTATTTT. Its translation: CASSQEGTRGGGTDTQYF.

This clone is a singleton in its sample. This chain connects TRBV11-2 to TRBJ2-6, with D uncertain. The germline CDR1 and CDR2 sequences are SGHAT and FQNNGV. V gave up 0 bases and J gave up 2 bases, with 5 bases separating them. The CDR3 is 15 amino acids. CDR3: CASSLERAGANVLTF. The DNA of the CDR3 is TGTGCCAGCAGCTTAGAACGGGCTGGGGCCAACGTCCTGACTTTC. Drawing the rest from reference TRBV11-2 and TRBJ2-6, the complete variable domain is EAGVAQSPRYKIIEKRQSVAFWCNPISGHATLYWYQQILGQGPKLLIQFQNNGVVDDSQLPKDRFSAERLKGVDSTLKIQPAKLEDSAVYLCASSLERAGANVLTFGAGSRLTVL.

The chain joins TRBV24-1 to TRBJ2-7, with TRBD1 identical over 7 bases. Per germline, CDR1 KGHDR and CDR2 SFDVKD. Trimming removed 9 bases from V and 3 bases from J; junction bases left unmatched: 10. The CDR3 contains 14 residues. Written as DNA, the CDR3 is TGTGCCACCCAGAAGGACAGGCTGCACTACGAGCAGTACGTC. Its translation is CATQKDRLHYEQYV.